The 28 T cell receptor beta chains in this list originate from one sample, sequenced in a study of a mutant IDH1 vaccine in newly diagnosed glioma. Antigens of these TCRs are unknown. Time point meaning: week 23, last vaccination. Topical imiquimod accompanied each vaccine dose, which consisted of 300 ug of mutant IDH1 20-mer peptide. Profiling relied on immunoSEQ multiplex PCR, and the TCRdb table lists in-frame clones only, not all of them. The data hold around 39,000 clones, with 65% to 85% observed a single time. Source: PBMCs, taken from a glioma patient whose treatment included an IDH1 peptide vaccine. The receptors derive from a woman under 30 with glioma. Some clones in this sample may be carry-over from other donors' samples.

This sequence joins TRBV27 and TRBJ2-7; possibly TRBD2 for D (5 bases). CDR3 length equals 14 residues. The V end was cut by 6 bases, the J end by 5 bases, with 17 bases between. The germline V gene encodes CDR1 MNHEY and CDR2 SMNVEV (reference sequence). CDR3 residues: CASRRAGGRNEQYF. The CDR3 DNA follows: TGTGCCAGCAGACGCGCGGGCGGTAGGAACGAGCAGTACTTC.

This sequence joins TRBV18 and TRBJ2-5; maybe TRBD1 (5 bases). This CDR3 is 14 amino acids long. Germline loops: CDR1 KGHSH, CDR2 LQKENI. V dropped 0 bases and J dropped 7 bases, with 12 bases sitting between them. CDR3 bases: TGTGCCAGCTCACCACCGTCAGGCCAGGGGACCCAGTACTTC. It translates to CASSPPSGQGTQYF. Together with reference TRBV18 and TRBJ2-5, the CDR3 gives the full variable domain: NAGVMQNPRHLVRRRGQEARLRCSPMKGHSHVYWYRQLPEEGLKFMVYLQKENIIDESGMPKERFSAEFPKEGPSILRIQQVVRGDSAAYFCASSPPSGQGTQYFGPGTRLLVL.

The count of this clone is one. The rearrangement uses TRBV19 and TRBJ1-2; D is unresolved. In germline, CDR1 is LNHDA, CDR2 SQIVND (reference sequence). The CDR3 is made up of 14 amino acids. Trimming removed 7 bases at V and 4 bases at J, with 16 bases between. The CDR3 DNA reads TGTGCCAGTACCCCCCTCGGGGATTTCTATGGCTACACCTTC. Residues: CASTPLGDFYGYTF. Together with reference TRBV19 and TRBJ1-2, the CDR3 gives the full variable domain: DGGITQSPKYLFRKEGQNVTLSCEQNLNHDAMYWYRQDPGQGLRLIYYSQIVNDFQKGDIAEGYSVSREKKESFPLTVTSAQKNPTAFYLCASTPLGDFYGYTFGSGTRLTVV.

This clone turned up a few times. The rearrangement links TRBV7-2 to TRBJ1-1; D gene unclear. CDR1 and CDR2 from the germline V gene are SGHTA and FQGNSA. The length of the CDR3 is 14 residues. The V end lost 3 bases, the J end lost 2 bases, and 10 bases lay between the germline ends. The CDR3 here is CASSFLVGNTEAFF. DNA for the CDR3: TGTGCCAGCAGCTTCCTAGTTGGCAACACTGAAGCTTTCTTT.

This chain links TRBV5-5 with TRBJ1-2; D perhaps matches TRBD1 (5 bases). V shed 2 bases and J shed 7 bases, with 12 bases lying between them. The length of the CDR3 is 13 residues. Germline V gene data show CDR1 as SGHKS and CDR2 as YYEKEE (reference sequence). For the CDR3, the DNA is TGTGCCAGCAGCTTTAATATCGACAGTGGCTACACCTTC. Its translation is CASSFNIDSGYTF.

The rearrangement joins TRBV27 to TRBJ1-1, with a weak D call TRBD1 (6 bases). Germline-derived CDR1 and CDR2 are MNHEY and SMNVEV (reference sequence). The CDR3 consists of 15 residues. V lost 2 bases to trimming and J lost 4 bases, with 14 bases between them. CDR3 amino acids: CASSLSAGTFTEAFF. CDR3 sequence (DNA): TGTGCCAGCAGTTTAAGTGCTGGGACATTCACTGAAGCTTTCTTT.

The chain carries TRBV25-1 and TRBJ2-3; 7 bases are shared with TRBD1. CDR3 size: 15 residues. CDR1 and CDR2 from the germline V gene are MGHDK and SYGVNS. The junction had 9 bases not matched to a gene; V was cut back by 5 bases and J by 4 bases. The CDR3 reads CASSQRGRNADTQYF. CDR3 coding DNA: TGTGCCAGCAGTCAGAGGGGGCGTAACGCAGATACGCAGTATTTT.

The chain joins TRBV7-9 to TRBJ2-7; no clear D gene. Germline loops: CDR1 SEHNR, CDR2 FQNEAQ (reference sequence). Trimming removed 1 base at V and 3 bases at J, with 7 bases between. This CDR3 contains 13 residues. DNA of the CDR3: TGTGCCAGCAGCTTAGTACCAGGCTACGAGCAGTACTTC. This gives the protein CASSLVPGYEQYF.

The chain couples TRBV27 to TRBJ2-7; D may match TRBD1 or TRBD2 (5 bases each). Germline loops: CDR1 MNHEY, CDR2 SMNVEV (reference sequence). Trimming cost V 3 bases and J 6 bases, with 9 bases left between them. This CDR3 has 12 amino acids. The CDR3 nucleotides read TGTGCCAGCAGTTTCGCAGGGAGCGAGCAGTACTTC. It codes for CASSFAGSEQYF.

This clone was seen a single time. This chain joins TRBV7-8 and TRBJ1-2; possibly TRBD1 for D (5 bases). Germline-derived CDR1 and CDR2 are SGHVS and FQNEAQ. The CDR3 is 13 amino acids. Trimming stripped 7 bases from V and 4 bases from J, with 13 bases between. The chain's CDR3 is CASTPAGTYGYTF. The CDR3 bases are TGTGCCAGCACCCCCGCAGGGACCTATGGCTACACCTTC.

This clone has a handful of counts. V gene TRBV4-1 combines with J gene TRBJ1-1; no reliable D call. There are 12 residues in the CDR3. With 3 bases removed from V and 7 bases from J, the gap between germline ends came to 9 bases. The germline gives CDR1 MGHRA, CDR2 YSYEKL. The CDR3 bases are TGCGCCAGCAGCCATACCGGGAGTGAAGCTTTCTTT. Protein: CASSHTGSEAFF.

This clone was observed once. The chain carries TRBV5-6 and TRBJ2-2; 9 nucleotides align to TRBD2. Germline assignment: CDR1 SGHDT and CDR2 YYEEEE. CDR3 size: 18 residues. Trimming took 0 bases from V and 5 from J; bases not matched to a gene: 11. For the CDR3, the DNA is TGTGCCAGCAGCTTGGCCGTGGGACTAGCAATTGGGACCGGGGAGCTGTTTTTT. It encodes CASSLAVGLAIGTGELFF.

This rearrangement joins TRBV5-1 to TRBJ2-5; D is undetermined. V was clipped by 4 bases and J by 1 base, with 14 bases between them. The CDR3 length is 15 residues. Germline CDR1 is SGHRS and CDR2 is YFSETQ. CDR3 amino acids: CASSPHGPPQETQYF. DNA of the CDR3: TGCGCCAGCAGCCCTCACGGGCCCCCCCAAGAGACCCAGTACTTC.

This chain joins TRBV29-1 and TRBJ1-1, with TRBD1 as a possible D gene (5 bases). Germline V CDR1 and CDR2: SQVTM, ANQGSEA. Trimming took 7 bases from V and 0 from J, leaving 12 bases between them. This CDR3 region has 13 residues. CDR3 DNA: TGCAGCGCGACAGAACAAATGAACACTGAAGCTTTCTTT. It yields the protein CSATEQMNTEAFF.

The CDR3 protein is CASSILAGGPFSYNEQFF. CDR3 sequence (DNA): TGTGCCAGTAGTATACTAGCGGGAGGGCCCTTCTCCTACAATGAGCAGTTCTTC. V usage is TRBV19 and J usage is TRBJ2-1, with 12 bases that match TRBD2. Germline CDR1 is LNHDA and CDR2 is SQIVND (reference sequence). This CDR3 contains 18 residues. V shed 2 bases, J shed 0 bases, and the junction held 5 bases outside the gene matches.

V gene TRBV5-6 combines with J gene TRBJ2-7; D unclear. The V end lost 1 base, the J end lost 3 bases, and 2 bases lay between the germline ends. Germline values: CDR1 SGHDT, CDR2 YYEEEE. The CDR3 length is 11 residues. CDR3 in DNA: TGTGCCAGCAGCTTGTACTACGAGCAGTACTTC. This gives the protein CASSLYYEQYF. The full variable domain, rest sourced from reference TRBV5-6 and TRBJ2-7, is DAGVTQSPTHLIKTRGQQVTLRCSPKSGHDTVSWYQQALGQGPQFIFQYYEEEERQRGNFPDRFSGHQFPNYSSELNVNALLLGDSALYLCASSLYYEQYFGPGTRLTVT.

This clone came up once. The chain combines TRBV10-3 with TRBJ1-5; possible D gene TRBD1, 6 bases. Looked up from germline, CDR1 is ENHRY and CDR2 is SYGVKD. V lost 2 bases to trimming and J lost 7 bases, with 18 bases between them. The CDR3 contains 16 residues. The CDR3 bases are TGTGCCATCAGTGAGCTCGAGGGGGAGGGGAAACAGCCCCAGCATTTT. This codes for CAISELEGEGKQPQHF.

The gene calls are TRBV7-9 and TRBJ2-7; perhaps TRBD1 as D (6 bases). The CDR3 runs to 14 residues. Germline CDR1 is SEHNR and CDR2 is FQNEAQ (reference sequence). With 5 bases removed from V and 1 base from J, the gap between germline ends came to 12 bases. This CDR3 reads CASSPTGTSYEQYF. The CDR3 DNA sequence: TGTGCCAGCAGCCCGACAGGAACTTCCTACGAGCAGTACTTC.

J is TRBJ1-4 and V is TRBV4-1; D uncertain. This CDR3 is built from 15 residues. CDR1 and CDR2 from the germline V gene are MGHRA and YSYEKL. The V end lost 0 bases, the J end lost 5 bases, and 10 bases lay between the germline ends. Here the CDR3 reads CASSQEARPNEKLFF. The DNA for the CDR3 is TGCGCCAGCAGCCAAGAGGCCCGGCCAAATGAAAAACTGTTTTTT.

V gene TRBV14 combines with J gene TRBJ2-5; D is possibly TRBD2 (5 bases). The CDR3 spans 14 residues. From germline, CDR1 is SGHDN and CDR2 FVKESK. V was clipped by 5 bases and J by 5 bases, with 15 bases between them. The CDR3 nucleotides are TGTGCCAGCAGCGCGCCCGGGGTCGGGGAGACCCAGTACTTC. It is translated as CASSAPGVGETQYF.

The chain employs TRBV5-1 and TRBJ2-5, with D unclear. Germline V gene data show CDR1 as SGHRS and CDR2 as YFSETQ. The CDR3 runs to 12 residues. Between the trimmed V and J ends, which lost 5 bases and 0 bases, there was a span of 5 bases. The CDR3 region is CASSQYQETQYF. The DNA for the CDR3 is TGCGCCAGCAGTCAGTACCAAGAGACCCAGTACTTC.

The chain combines TRBV14 with TRBJ2-2; D remains ambiguous. The CDR3 covers 12 residues. The germline gives CDR1 SGHDN, CDR2 FVKESK. V lost 3 bases, J lost 8 bases, and 7 bases lay in between. CDR3 DNA sequence: TGTGCCAGCAGCCACGTAGGTGGGGAGCTGTTTTTT. It specifies CASSHVGGELFF.

This chain connects TRBV2 to TRBJ2-1; D is perhaps TRBD1 (5 bases). Germline-derived CDR1 and CDR2 are SNHLY and FYNNEI. CDR3 size: 15 residues. With 6 bases removed from V and 2 bases from J, the gap between germline ends came to 14 bases. CDR3: CASSEQASTYNEQFF. The DNA of the CDR3 is TGTGCCAGCAGCGAACAGGCCTCTACCTACAATGAGCAGTTCTTC.

This chain uses TRBV2 with TRBJ2-5; D gene uncertain. This CDR3 spans 12 amino acids. Germline-derived CDR1 and CDR2 are SNHLY and FYNNEI. Trimming took 1 base from V and 5 from J, leaving 5 bases between them. This CDR3 reads CASSEGWETQYF. CDR3 sequence (DNA): TGTGCCAGCAGTGAAGGCTGGGAGACCCAGTACTTC.

This clone was seen a single time. The chain couples TRBV7-8 to TRBJ1-5, with 8 bases fitting TRBD1. The CDR3 is 17 residues long. The germline V gene has CDR1 SGHVS and CDR2 FQNEAQ. After removal of 5 bases from V and 0 bases from J, the junction contained 9 bases not matched to a gene. As DNA, the CDR3 is TGTGCCAGCAGCGCCGGACAGGGTTCCTATAGCAATCAGCCCCAGCATTTT. The encoded protein is CASSAGQGSYSNQPQHF.

V usage is TRBV7-7 and J usage is TRBJ2-1; 10 bases map to TRBD2. V lost 1 base to trimming and J lost 8 bases; unmatched junction nucleotides: 5. The length of the CDR3 is 15 residues. Germline V gene data show CDR1 as SSHAT and CDR2 as FNYEAQ (reference sequence). The CDR3 loop is CASSLGLAGVDEQFF. CDR3 nucleotide sequence: TGTGCCAGCAGCTTAGGGCTAGCGGGGGTCGATGAGCAGTTCTTC.

This clone was recorded once. J is TRBJ1-6 and V is TRBV5-5; no clear D. The V and J ends lost 5 bases and 7 bases respectively, with 4 bases between them. The germline gives CDR1 SGHKS, CDR2 YYEKEE (reference sequence). This CDR3 region has 11 residues. CDR3 sequence (DNA): TGTGCCAGCAGAGAGAATTCACCCCTCCACTTT. Encoded protein: CASRENSPLHF.

V is TRBV6-7 and J is TRBJ1-1, with a possible D match to TRBD1 (6 bases). TRBV6-7 carries the ORF label, with uncertain function. The CDR3 loop spans 13 amino acids. Trimming cost V 6 bases and J 5 bases, with 13 bases left between them. Here the CDR3 DNA reads TGTGCCAGCAGCCCACAGGGATGGACTGAAGCTTTCTTT. Protein product: CASSPQGWTEAFF.